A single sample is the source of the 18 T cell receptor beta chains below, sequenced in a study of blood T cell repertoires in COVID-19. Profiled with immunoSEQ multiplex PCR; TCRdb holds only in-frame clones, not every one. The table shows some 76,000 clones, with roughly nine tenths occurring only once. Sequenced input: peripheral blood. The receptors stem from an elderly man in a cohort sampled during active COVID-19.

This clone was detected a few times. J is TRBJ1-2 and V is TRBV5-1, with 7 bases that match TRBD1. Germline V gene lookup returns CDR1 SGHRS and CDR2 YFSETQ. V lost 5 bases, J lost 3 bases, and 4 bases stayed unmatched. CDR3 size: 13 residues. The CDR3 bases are TGCGCCAGCAGTAACAGGGGACACTATGGCTACACCTTC. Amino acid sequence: CASSNRGHYGYTF.

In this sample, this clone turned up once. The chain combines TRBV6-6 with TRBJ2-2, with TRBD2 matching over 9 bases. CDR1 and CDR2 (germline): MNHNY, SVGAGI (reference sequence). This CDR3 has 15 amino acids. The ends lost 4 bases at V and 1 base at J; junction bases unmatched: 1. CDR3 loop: CASSSSGENTGELFF. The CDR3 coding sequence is TGTGCCAGCAGTTCTAGCGGGGAGAACACCGGGGAGCTGTTTTTT.

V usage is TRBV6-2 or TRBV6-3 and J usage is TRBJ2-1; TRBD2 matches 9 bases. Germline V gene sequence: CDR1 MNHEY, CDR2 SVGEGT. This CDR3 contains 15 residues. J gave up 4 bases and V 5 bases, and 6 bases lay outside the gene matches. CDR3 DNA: TGTGCCAGCAGTCCACAGCGGGGGGTGTACAATGAGCAGTTCTTC. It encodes CASSPQRGVYNEQFF.

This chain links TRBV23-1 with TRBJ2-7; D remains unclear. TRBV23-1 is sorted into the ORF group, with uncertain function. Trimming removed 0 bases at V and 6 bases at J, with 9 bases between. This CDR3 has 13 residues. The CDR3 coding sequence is TGCGCCAGCAGTCAATCGATCGGTGGCGAGCAGTACGTC. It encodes CASSQSIGGEQYV.

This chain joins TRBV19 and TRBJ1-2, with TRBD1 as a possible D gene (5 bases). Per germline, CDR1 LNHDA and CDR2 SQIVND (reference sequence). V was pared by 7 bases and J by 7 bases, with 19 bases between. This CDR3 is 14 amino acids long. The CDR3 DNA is TGTGCCAGTAATCGGGCAGGGCTACCGAGTGGCTACACCTTC. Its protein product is CASNRAGLPSGYTF.

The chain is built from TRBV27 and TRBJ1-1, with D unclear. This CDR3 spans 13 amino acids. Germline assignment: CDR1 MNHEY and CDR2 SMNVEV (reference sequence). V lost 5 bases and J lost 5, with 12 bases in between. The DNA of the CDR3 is TGTGCCAGCAGTCCTACCGAGGTTACTGAAGCTTTCTTT. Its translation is CASSPTEVTEAFF.

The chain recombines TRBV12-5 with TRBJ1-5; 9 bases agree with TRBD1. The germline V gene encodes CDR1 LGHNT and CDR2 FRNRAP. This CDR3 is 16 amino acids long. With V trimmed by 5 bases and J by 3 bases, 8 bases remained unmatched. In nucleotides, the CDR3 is TGTGCTAGTGGTCCATTGACAGGGGGATACAATCAGCCCCAGCATTTT. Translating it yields CASGPLTGGYNQPQHF.

CDR3 coding DNA: TGTGCCAGCAGCCAACAGACAGAAAACTATGGCTACACCTTC. It yields the protein CASSQQTENYGYTF. V gene TRBV4-2 combines with J gene TRBJ1-2; possibly TRBD1 for D (5 bases). Per germline, CDR1 LGHNA and CDR2 YNFKEQ. V dropped 2 bases and J dropped 2 bases, with 9 bases sitting between them. This CDR3 region has 14 residues.

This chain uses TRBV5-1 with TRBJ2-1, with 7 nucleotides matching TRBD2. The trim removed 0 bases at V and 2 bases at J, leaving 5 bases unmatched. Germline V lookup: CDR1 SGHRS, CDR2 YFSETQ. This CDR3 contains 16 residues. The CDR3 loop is CASSLATGGAYNEQFF. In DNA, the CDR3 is TGCGCCAGCAGCTTGGCCACGGGGGGAGCCTACAATGAGCAGTTCTTC. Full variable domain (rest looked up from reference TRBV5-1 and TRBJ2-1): KAGVTQTPRYLIKTRGQQVTLSCSPISGHRSVSWYQQTPGQGLQFLFEYFSETQRNKGNFPGRFSGRQFSNSRSEMNVSTLELGDSALYLCASSLATGGAYNEQFFGPGTRLTVL.

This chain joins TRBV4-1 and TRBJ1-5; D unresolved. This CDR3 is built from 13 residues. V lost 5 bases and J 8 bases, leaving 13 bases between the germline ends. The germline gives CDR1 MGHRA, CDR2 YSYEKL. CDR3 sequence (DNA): TGCGCCAGCAGCTTCGTACTACTGGAGCCCCAGCATTTT. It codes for CASSFVLLEPQHF.

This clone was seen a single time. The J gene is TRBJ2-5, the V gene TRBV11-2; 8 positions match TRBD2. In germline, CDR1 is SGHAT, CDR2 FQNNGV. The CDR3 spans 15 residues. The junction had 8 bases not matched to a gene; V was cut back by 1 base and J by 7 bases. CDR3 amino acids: CASSLVRTSRRTQYF. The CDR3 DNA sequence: TGTGCCAGCAGCTTAGTTAGGACTAGCCGGCGGACCCAGTACTTC.

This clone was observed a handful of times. For the CDR3, the DNA is TGTGCCAGCAGTTCCACGGCCAGGGGGAAGTACGAGCAGTACGTC. Amino acids: CASSSTARGKYEQYV. The V gene is TRBV6-2 or TRBV6-3, the J gene TRBJ2-7; 7 bases agree with TRBD1. Germline assignment: CDR1 MNHEY and CDR2 SVGEGT. The CDR3 consists of 15 residues. V lost 4 bases, J lost 4 bases, and 10 bases stayed unmatched.

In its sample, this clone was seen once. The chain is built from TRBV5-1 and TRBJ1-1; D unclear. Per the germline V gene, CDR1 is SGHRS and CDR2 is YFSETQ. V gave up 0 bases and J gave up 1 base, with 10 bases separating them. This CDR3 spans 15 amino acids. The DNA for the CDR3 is TGCGCCAGCAGCTTGGCCCCGACGGGGAACACTGAAGCTTTCTTT. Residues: CASSLAPTGNTEAFF. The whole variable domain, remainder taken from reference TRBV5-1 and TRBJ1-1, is KAGVTQTPRYLIKTRGQQVTLSCSPISGHRSVSWYQQTPGQGLQFLFEYFSETQRNKGNFPGRFSGRQFSNSRSEMNVSTLELGDSALYLCASSLAPTGNTEAFFGQGTRLTVV.

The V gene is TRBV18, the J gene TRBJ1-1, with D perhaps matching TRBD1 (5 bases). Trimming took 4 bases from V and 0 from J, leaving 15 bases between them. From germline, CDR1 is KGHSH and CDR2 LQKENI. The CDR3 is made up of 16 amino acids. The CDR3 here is CASSRGTGGVNTEAFF. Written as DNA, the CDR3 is TGTGCCAGCTCACGCGGGACGGGAGGGGTGAACACTGAAGCTTTCTTT.

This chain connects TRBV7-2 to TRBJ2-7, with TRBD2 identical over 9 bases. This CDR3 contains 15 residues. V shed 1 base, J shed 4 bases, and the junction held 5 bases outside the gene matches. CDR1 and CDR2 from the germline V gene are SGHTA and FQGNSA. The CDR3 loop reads CASSLDRGGAYEQYF. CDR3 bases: TGTGCCAGCAGCTTAGATCGCGGGGGGGCATACGAGCAGTACTTC.

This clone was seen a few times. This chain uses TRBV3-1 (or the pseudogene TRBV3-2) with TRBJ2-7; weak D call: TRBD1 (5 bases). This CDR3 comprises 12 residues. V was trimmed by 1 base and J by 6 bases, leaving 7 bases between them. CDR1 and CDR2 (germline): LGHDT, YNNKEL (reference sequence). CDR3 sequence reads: CASSQVTGEQYF. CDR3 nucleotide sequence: TGTGCCAGCAGCCAAGTTACAGGCGAGCAGTACTTC.

The CDR3 is CASSEGRGSYEQYV. Written as DNA, the CDR3 is TGTGCCAGCAGTGAAGGGCGGGGCTCCTACGAGCAGTACGTC. This chain uses TRBV2 with TRBJ2-7; a weak D match, TRBD2 (6 bases). CDR1 is SNHLY, CDR2 FYNNEI, per germline. This CDR3 has 14 residues. Between the trimmed V and J ends, which lost 1 base and 0 bases, there was a span of 7 bases.

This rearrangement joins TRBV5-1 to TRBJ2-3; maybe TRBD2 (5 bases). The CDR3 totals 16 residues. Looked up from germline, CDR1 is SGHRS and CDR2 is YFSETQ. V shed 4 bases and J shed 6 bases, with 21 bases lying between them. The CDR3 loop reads CASSRGGVGNPDTQYF. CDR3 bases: TGCGCCAGCAGCCGGGGTGGGGTTGGGAACCCCGATACGCAGTATTTT.